The 12 T cell receptor beta chains reported below all come from one sample, sequenced in a study of T cells in Graves' hyperthyroidism and ophthalmopathy. The TCR beta CDR3 regions underwent amplification using RNA transcripts as the source. TCR CDR3 regions were first amplified by RT-PCR with HTBI primers. Each CDR3 protein is one row after TCRdb ran MiXCR on the multiplex PCR reads. The repertoire includes about 360,000 distinct CDR3 sequences, about 25% of them detected once, and 70% to 75% sits in the top ten. The sample consisted of blood. The receptors derive from a man aged 45 to 65 with Graves' hyperthyroidism.

The chain links TRBV20-1 to TRBJ2-7; no reliable D call. Trimming took 3 bases from V and 0 from J, leaving 9 bases between them. This CDR3 is built from 13 residues. The germline gives CDR1 DFQATT, CDR2 SNEGSKA (reference sequence). The CDR3 sequence is CSASVGGSYEQYF. CDR3 nucleotide sequence: TGCAGTGCTAGTGTGGGCGGCTCCTACGAGCAGTACTTC.

This chain joins TRBV27 and TRBJ2-4; D unresolved. Trimming left V 4 bases short and J 0 bases short, with 16 bases between. Per germline, CDR1 MNHEY and CDR2 SMNVEV (reference sequence). This CDR3 is 17 amino acids long. The CDR3, as DNA: TGTGCCAGCAGTTCTGGATCGGCCCTCCGAGCCAAAAACATTCAGTACTTC. Its protein product is CASSSGSALRAKNIQYF.

As for this clonotype: This may stem from a read error, because a much larger clone lies one nucleotide away. The rearrangement links TRBV7-3 to TRBJ2-1, with 14 bases identical to TRBD2. V trimming: 5 bases; J trimming: 11 bases; junction bases outside the gene matches: 11. Germline V gene sequence: CDR1 SGHTA, CDR2 FQGTGA. This CDR3 comprises 16 residues. The CDR3 spells CASSPLGTSGSGKQFF. CDR3 nucleotides: TGTGCCAGCAGCCCCCTCGGGACTAGCGGGAGTGGTAAGCAGTTCTTC.

The CDR3 loop reads CSVEDPSGRVYNEQFF. In DNA, the CDR3 is TGCAGCGTTGAAGATCCTAGCGGGAGGGTTTACAATGAGCAGTTCTTC. The rearrangement uses TRBV29-1 and TRBJ2-1, with 12 bases that match TRBD2. The germline V gene encodes CDR1 SQVTM and CDR2 ANQGSEA. J lost 4 bases, V lost 0 bases, and 4 bases had no gene match. There are 16 residues in the CDR3.

This clonotype has at least ten counts. V and J are TRBV10-3 and TRBJ2-7; D is uncertain. CDR3 length: 16 amino acids. V dropped 4 bases and J dropped 0 bases, with 16 bases sitting between them. The germline gives CDR1 ENHRY, CDR2 SYGVKD. The CDR3 loop reads CAISATLGQRSYEQYF. Here the CDR3 DNA reads TGTGCCATCAGTGCCACGCTCGGGCAGCGCTCCTACGAGCAGTACTTC.

The sample holds many counts of this clonotype. V is TRBV7-8 and J is TRBJ2-1; D gene ambiguous. V lost 6 bases and J lost 6, with 9 bases in between. The CDR3 has 12 amino acids. The germline V gene encodes CDR1 SGHVS and CDR2 FQNEAQ. CDR3 region: CASSLTSNEQFF. The CDR3 DNA follows: TGTGCCAGCAGTTTGACGAGCAATGAGCAGTTCTTC. The full variable domain, rest sourced from reference TRBV7-8 and TRBJ2-1, is GAGVSQSPRYKVAKRGQDVALRCDPISGHVSLFWYQQALGQGPEFLTYFQNEAQLDKSGLPSDRFFAERPEGSVSTLKIQRTQQEDSAVYLCASSLTSNEQFFGPGTRLTVL.

This clonotype has just a few counts. The DNA of the CDR3 is TGCAGCGTTGAAGAAGGGACAGGGGAGCAGTACTTC. Protein sequence: CSVEEGTGEQYF. The rearrangement joins TRBV29-1 to TRBJ2-7; TRBD1 agrees at 9 bases. Germline CDR1 reads SQVTM; CDR2 reads ANQGSEA. CDR3 size: 12 residues. The junction had 1 base not matched to a gene; V was cut back by 0 bases and J by 7 bases.

The sample holds many counts of this clonotype. This chain links TRBV11-1 with TRBJ2-7; no reliable D call. Trimming pared 0 bases from V and 2 bases from J, leaving 8 bases between. CDR1 and CDR2 (germline): SGHAT, FQDESV (reference sequence). This CDR3 spans 14 amino acids. The CDR3 nucleotides read TGTGCCAGCAGCTTAGCTTCTGGAACCTACGAGCAGTACTTC. Protein: CASSLASGTYEQYF. The full variable domain, completed using reference TRBV11-1 and TRBJ2-7, is EAEVAQSPRYKITEKSQAVAFWCDPISGHATLYWYRQILGQGPELLVQFQDESVVDDSQLPKDRFSAERLKGVDSTLKIQPAELGDSAMYLCASSLASGTYEQYFGPGTRLTVT.

This clonotype occurred many times. The chain carries TRBV20-1 and TRBJ2-1; 10 nucleotides agree with TRBD2. Trimming cost V 0 bases and J 7 bases; bases outside gene matches: 12. CDR1 DFQATT and CDR2 SNEGSKA come from the germline V gene (reference sequence). The CDR3 is 17 residues long. DNA of the CDR3: TGCAGTGCTAGAGATACTAGCGGGACTAGAGTAGGGAATGAGCAGTTCTTC. Translated, it gives CSARDTSGTRVGNEQFF.

This clonotype occurred many times. The CDR3 nucleotides are TGTGCCAGCAGCCAGGGACTAGCGGGGGGCCAAAGAGGATCGAAAGAGCAGTACTTC. Residues: CASSQGLAGGQRGSKEQYF. The chain carries TRBV3-1 and TRBJ2-7, with 15 bases that match TRBD2. This CDR3 has 19 amino acids. V dropped 3 bases and J dropped 7; count of bases not matched to a gene: 16. Germline V gene sequence: CDR1 LGHDT, CDR2 YNNKEL (reference sequence).

This clonotype occurred a few times. The J gene is TRBJ2-5, the V gene TRBV2; tentative D call: TRBD2 (6 bases). The CDR3 totals 14 residues. Trimming cost V 6 bases and J 5 bases, with 16 bases left between them. Germline lookup yields CDR1 SNHLY and CDR2 FYNNEI. The CDR3 DNA is TGTGCCAGCAGCTCGTCCACGGGGAGGGAGACCCAGTACTTC. Amino acid sequence: CASSSSTGRETQYF. The whole variable domain, filled in from reference TRBV2 and TRBJ2-5, reads EPEVTQTPSHQVTQMGQEVILRCVPISNHLYFYWYRQILGQKVEFLVSFYNNEISEKSEIFDDQFSVERPDGSNFTLKIRSTKLEDSAMYFCASSSSTGRETQYFGPGTRLLVL.

In this sample, this clonotype turned up a few times. V gene TRBV3-1 combines with J gene TRBJ2-4; 7 bases align to TRBD2. Germline loops: CDR1 LGHDT, CDR2 YNNKEL (reference sequence). V gave up 1 base and J gave up 6 bases; unmatched junction bases: 6. The CDR3 contains 15 residues. The CDR3 region has the DNA TGTGCCAGCAGCCAAGGGGTTGGGGGGGGAAACATTCAGTACTTC. Its protein product is CASSQGVGGGNIQYF.